This T cell receptor beta chain emerged from a study of blood T cell repertoires in COVID-19 (dated by TCRdb to about 2020). Background for the entire study: Samples covering the acute and convalescent phases of COVID-19 were provided by collaborators in the United States, Italy and Spain. The material from the prospective study consisted of cDNA or gDNA derived from T cells, B-cell-depleted T cells, or PBMCs. Subjects who had been exposed to COVID-19, were actively infected with it, or had recovered from it provided the deeply sampled blood TCRbeta repertoires that made up the dataset. The repertoires were released in a freely available public database meant as a resource for research on the immune response to SARS-CoV-2. Samples were obtained from the ongoing ImmuneRACE study (first 160 participants) and from about 1,300 subjects provided by 6 global collaborators. A de-identified subject ID, COVID-19 status, age in years and sex were almost always included in the sample metadata. Where available, HLA class I and class II types were obtained from metadata supplied by the sample provider rather than from assay-based typing.

In its sample, this clone was seen once. Which antigen it targets is not known. No base-level quality is on record; no much larger clone is a single base apart. A distance of 12 bases separates the germline ends of V and J, which lose 0 bases and 0 bases respectively. The CDR3 runs 16 residues from the cysteine to the phenylalanine. Only the CDR3 DNA is retained, 48 bases long and in frame from the first base. The germline V gene encodes CDR1 LGHNA and CDR2 YNFKEQ. Collaborating institutions collected whole blood in K2EDTA tubes following their own protocols. Collaborator samples were shipped for TCRbeta analysis as frozen whole blood, isolated PBMCs, or DNA extracted from either sample type. What the study reported, not specific to this receptor: The quantity of clinical and demographic metadata differed by source and by participant and was supplied without curation.

The immunoSEQ Assay, a bias-controlled multiplex PCR, was used to amplify TCRbeta CDR3 regions from genomic DNA. Per the authors' processing: The number of nucleated cells in each sample was estimated by amplification of reference gene primers within the assay. Sequence reads were collapsed and filtered to measure the absolute abundance of every unique TCRbeta CDR3 rearrangement. For each sample, productive Simpson clonality was calculated as the square root of Simpson's diversity index over productive rearrangements. The clones in this table, taken by TCRdb from immuneACCESS, are in-frame only. Not every clone is retained; where verified, under half of the shortfall comes from an unresolved V gene, and the cause of the rest is unknown. The V and J calls and clone size were taken over from that table, and D and trimming were inferred from the DNA. The sample includes about 270,000 clones, with 86% observed a single time. Around 8.8% of the sample belongs to the ten largest clones.

The TCR comes from a man aged 40-55 years with active or convalescent COVID-19. The chain couples TRBV4-2 to TRBJ2-7; D gene: possibly TRBD2, on 5 matching bases. The sequenced material came from peripheral blood. The nucleotide sequence reads TGTGCCAGCAGCCAAGATGCTAGCCGGAGCTCCTACGAGCAGTACTTC. Its translation reads: CASSQDASRSSYEQYF.